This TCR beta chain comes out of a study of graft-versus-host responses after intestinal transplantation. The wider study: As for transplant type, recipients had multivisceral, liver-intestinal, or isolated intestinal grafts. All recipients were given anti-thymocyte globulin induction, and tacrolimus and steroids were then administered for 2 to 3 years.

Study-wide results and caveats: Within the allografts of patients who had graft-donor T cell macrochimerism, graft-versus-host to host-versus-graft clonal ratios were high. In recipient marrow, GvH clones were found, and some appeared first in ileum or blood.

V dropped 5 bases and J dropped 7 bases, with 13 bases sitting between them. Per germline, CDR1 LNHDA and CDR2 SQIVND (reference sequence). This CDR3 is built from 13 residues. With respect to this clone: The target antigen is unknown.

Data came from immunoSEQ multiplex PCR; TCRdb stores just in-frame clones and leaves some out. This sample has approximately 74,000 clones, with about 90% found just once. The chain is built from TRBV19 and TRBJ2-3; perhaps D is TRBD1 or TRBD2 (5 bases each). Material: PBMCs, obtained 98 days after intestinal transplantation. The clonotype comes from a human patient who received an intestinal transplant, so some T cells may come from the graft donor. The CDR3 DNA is TGTGCCAGTAGTCTCCTCGGGGCCTATACGCAGTATTTT. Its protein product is CASSLLGAYTQYF.